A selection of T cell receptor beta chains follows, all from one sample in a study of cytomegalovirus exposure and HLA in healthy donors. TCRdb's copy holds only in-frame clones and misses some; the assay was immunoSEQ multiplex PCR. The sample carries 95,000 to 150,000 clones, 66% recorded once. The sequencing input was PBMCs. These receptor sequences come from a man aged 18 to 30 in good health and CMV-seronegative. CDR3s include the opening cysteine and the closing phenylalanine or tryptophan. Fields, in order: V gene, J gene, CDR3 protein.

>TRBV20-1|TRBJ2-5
CSAQAPETQYF
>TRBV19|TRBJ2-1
CASSARDYTYNEQFF
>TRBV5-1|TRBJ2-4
CASSYGDSVPSWPQYF
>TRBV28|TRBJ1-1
CASSLRTEAFF
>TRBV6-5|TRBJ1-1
CASSYSGGKNTEAFF
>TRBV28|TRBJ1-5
CASSSQTGAGNQPQHF
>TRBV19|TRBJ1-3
CASRDRGVFSNTIYF
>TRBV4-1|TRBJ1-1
CASSHPARQAEAFF
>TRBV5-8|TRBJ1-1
CASSSTGTGRVGAFF
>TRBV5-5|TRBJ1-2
CASSLGDSVYGYTF
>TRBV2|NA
CASRTSGNEQYF
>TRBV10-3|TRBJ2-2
CAISISQVDGELFF
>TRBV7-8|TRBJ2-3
CASSLSTARVGDTQYF
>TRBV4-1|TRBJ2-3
CASSQGTLAGGPIGTQYF
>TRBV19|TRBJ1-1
CASRKTGGGTEAFF
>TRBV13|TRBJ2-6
CASSLRGQLDSGANVLTF
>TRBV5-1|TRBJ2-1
CASSLIPGGDNEQFF
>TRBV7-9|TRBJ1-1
CASSPWDRNTEAFF
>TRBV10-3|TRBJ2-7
CAISSRGYEQYF
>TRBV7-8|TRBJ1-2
CASSLSGGRWGYTF
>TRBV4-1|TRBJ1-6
CASSQGSTGRNSPLHF
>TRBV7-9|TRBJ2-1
CASSLPGDDEQFF
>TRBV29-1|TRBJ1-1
CSVQNNSAEAFF
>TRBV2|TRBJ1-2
CASRERTASYGYPF
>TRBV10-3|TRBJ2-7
CAIRPTGERYEQYF
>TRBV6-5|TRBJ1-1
CASKSPAKGAEAFF
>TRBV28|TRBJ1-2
CASSPSGGVYGYTF
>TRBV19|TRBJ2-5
CASRGIRETQYF
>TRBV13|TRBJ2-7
CSSSERTSGVYEQYF
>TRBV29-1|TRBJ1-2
CSVSRDFGTNGYTF
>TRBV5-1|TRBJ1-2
CASSSNTLRPGQGSSGYTF
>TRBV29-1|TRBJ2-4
CSVAGLAKNIQYF
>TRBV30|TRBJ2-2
CAWSEEAGQGARELFF
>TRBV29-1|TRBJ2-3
CSVQSGRDTQYF
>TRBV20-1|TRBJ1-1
CSASRGTEAFF
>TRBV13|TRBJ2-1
CASSLVAGGPGNEQFF
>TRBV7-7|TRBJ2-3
CASSLGTRGDDTQYF
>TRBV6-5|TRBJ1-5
CASSSTGAYNQPQHF